One sample yielded the 20 T cell receptor beta chains listed below, sequenced in a study of identical twins' blood T cells. A single record per CDR3 protein comes from TCRdb applying MiXCR to the 5' RACE reads. The data contain roughly 340,000 distinct CDR3 sequences, over 25% of them singletons. Sequencing was done on a sample of PBMCs. The receptors shown here come from a woman aged 18-49 years in good health.

This clonotype was observed a few times. The gene calls are TRBV7-2 and TRBJ1-3, with D hard to call. CDR1 and CDR2 from the germline V gene are SGHTA and FQGNSA. The CDR3 is 13 residues long. The V and J ends lost 2 bases and 7 bases respectively, with 9 bases between them. The CDR3 loop is CASSLIMGNTIYF. CDR3 DNA: TGTGCCAGCAGCTTAATCATGGGGAACACCATATATTTT.

This clonotype has a handful of counts. The chain uses TRBV5-1 and TRBJ1-5; D is uncertain. The CDR3 runs 16 residues. V lost 0 bases and J 7 bases, leaving 17 bases between the germline ends. CDR1 and CDR2 (germline): SGHRS, YFSETQ. The CDR3 protein is CASSLGPRRDAQPQHF. CDR3 bases: TGCGCCAGCAGCTTGGGACCCCGGCGCGACGCGCAGCCCCAGCATTTT.

This clonotype was seen only a few times. The chain recombines TRBV12-3 or TRBV12-4 with TRBJ2-7, with 10 bases identical to TRBD1. With V trimmed by 5 bases and J by 3 bases, 16 bases remained unmatched. The CDR3 has 18 amino acids. The chain's CDR3 is CASSEGQGIPVSFYEQYF. The DNA for the CDR3 is TGTGCCAGCAGTGAGGGACAGGGGATTCCCGTATCTTTCTACGAGCAGTACTTC.

This clonotype was picked up a small number of times. This chain links TRBV10-1 with TRBJ2-3; D is ambiguous. V was trimmed by 3 bases and J by 2 bases, leaving 12 bases between them. Germline V lookup: CDR1 WNHNN, CDR2 SYGVQD (reference sequence). The CDR3 totals 15 residues. CDR3 in amino acids: CASSDGGSYTDTQYF. The CDR3 nucleotides read TGCGCCAGCAGTGATGGTGGCAGTTACACAGATACGCAGTATTTT.

This clonotype was picked up a small number of times. This chain uses TRBV2 with TRBJ1-1, with a tentative D call TRBD1 (5 bases). There are 15 residues in the CDR3. CDR1 and CDR2 (germline): SNHLY, FYNNEI. Trimming left V 6 bases short and J 4 bases short, with 18 bases between. The CDR3 nucleotides read TGTGCCAGCAGCGGCCGCGGGGGGTCCGGCACTGAAGCTTTCTTT. Amino acid sequence: CASSGRGGSGTEAFF.

The CDR3 DNA follows: TGTGCCAGCAGTGAAAAAGACAGGGGTTGGTATCAGCCCCAGCATTTT. This encodes CASSEKDRGWYQPQHF. This chain connects TRBV2 to TRBJ1-5; 8 bases are shared with TRBD1. From germline, CDR1 is SNHLY and CDR2 FYNNEI. The J segment lost 5 bases and the V segment lost 2 bases, leaving 8 bases of the junction unmatched. This CDR3 is 16 amino acids long.

The chain links TRBV6-2 or TRBV6-3 to TRBJ2-2; 8 nucleotides agree with TRBD1. J lost 5 bases, V lost 2 bases, and 4 bases had no gene match. The V gene's germline CDR1 is MNHEY and CDR2 SVGEGT. The CDR3 runs 15 residues. CDR3 in amino acids: CASSYGQGATGELFF. The CDR3 DNA reads TGTGCCAGCAGTTACGGTCAGGGGGCAACCGGGGAGCTGTTTTTT.

This clonotype was counted a few times. The V call is TRBV29-1, the J call TRBJ2-1; D not resolved. Germline CDR1 and CDR2: SQVTM and ANQGSEA. Trimming cost V 7 bases and J 0 bases, with 13 bases left between them. The CDR3 has 14 amino acids. The CDR3 region has the DNA TGCAGCGAACACAACAGCCGCTCCTACAATGAGCAGTTCTTC. It yields the protein CSEHNSRSYNEQFF.

The V gene is TRBV25-1, the J gene TRBJ2-2; D is undetermined. There are 14 residues in the CDR3. V lost 0 bases and J lost 7, with 9 bases in between. CDR1 MGHDK and CDR2 SYGVNS come from the germline V gene. CDR3 amino acids: CASSEYVESGELFF. Here the CDR3 DNA reads TGTGCCAGCAGTGAATACGTGGAAAGCGGGGAGCTGTTTTTT.

This clonotype was recorded a few times. This sequence joins TRBV2 and TRBJ2-2; D remains ambiguous. V was shortened by 4 bases and J by 7 bases, with 10 bases between the two germline ends. Germline-derived CDR1 and CDR2 are SNHLY and FYNNEI. This CDR3 has 13 amino acids. CDR3 in amino acids: CASSGSPHGELFF. The CDR3 coding sequence is TGTGCCAGCAGTGGGTCACCTCACGGGGAGCTGTTTTTT.

This clonotype occurred a few times. The V gene is TRBV20-1, the J gene TRBJ1-1; D not resolved. Trimming shortened V by 3 bases and J by 0 bases, and 8 bases separated the two germline ends. Germline V gene data show CDR1 as DFQATT and CDR2 as SNEGSKA (reference sequence). The CDR3 is 13 amino acids. Here the CDR3 reads CSARSSLNTEAFF. In DNA, the CDR3 is TGCAGTGCTAGGAGCAGTTTGAACACTGAAGCTTTCTTT.

The CDR3 DNA reads TGTGCCAGCTCACCCTTTGGGTCGAACACTGAAGCTTTCTTT. This translates into CASSPFGSNTEAFF. The J gene is TRBJ1-1, the V gene TRBV18, with D unclear. This CDR3 contains 14 residues. Per the germline V gene, CDR1 is KGHSH and CDR2 is LQKENI. V was cut by 3 bases and J by 1 base, with 9 bases left in between.

A word on this clonotype: Relative to the germline gene, one junction end is altered; a read error may explain this. The gene calls are TRBV5-6 and TRBJ2-1, with D perhaps TRBD2 (6 bases). CDR3 length: 16 residues. Per the germline V gene, CDR1 is SGHDT and CDR2 is YYEEEE. The CDR3 is CASRGGRYRDQNEQLF. The CDR3 nucleotides read TGTGCCAGCAGGGGGGGTAGATACAGAGACCAAAATGAGCAGTTATTC.

The genes are TRBV11-2 and TRBJ2-1; TRBD2 matches 8 bases. The junction had 4 bases not matched to a gene; V was cut back by 3 bases and J by 0 bases. Germline lookup yields CDR1 SGHAT and CDR2 FQNNGV. The CDR3 is 16 residues long. In DNA, the CDR3 is TGTGCCAGCAGCTTTACTAGCGGCTTCTCCTACAATGAGCAGTTCTTC. Encoded protein: CASSFTSGFSYNEQFF.

The chain combines TRBV7-2 with TRBJ1-1, with D perhaps matching TRBD1 (5 bases). CDR1 and CDR2 (germline): SGHTA, FQGNSA. Trimming removed 6 bases from V and 0 bases from J, with 17 bases in between. The CDR3 extends over 16 amino acids. The CDR3 reads CASSLDREDLNTEAFF. The CDR3 DNA is TGTGCCAGCAGTCTCGACAGAGAAGATCTGAACACTGAAGCTTTCTTT.

This rearrangement joins TRBV12-3 or TRBV12-4 to TRBJ1-1; perhaps TRBD1 as D (6 bases). Trimming cost V 6 bases and J 5 bases, with 16 bases left between them. The CDR3 length is 14 residues. The CDR3 DNA is TGTGCCAGCAGGCCCCAACAGGGATCTACTGAAGCTTTCTTT. Amino acids: CASRPQQGSTEAFF.

CDR3 in amino acids: CASSLGYGSAYEQYF. CDR3 bases: TGCGCCAGCAGCTTGGGATACGGGTCGGCCTACGAGCAGTACTTC. The chain is built from TRBV5-1 and TRBJ2-7; the D is unclear. Germline V gene sequence: CDR1 SGHRS, CDR2 YFSETQ. The V end was cut by 0 bases, the J end by 2 bases, with 12 bases between. CDR3 length: 15 amino acids.

The CDR3 region is CSVEDQGLHYEQYF. CDR3 sequence (DNA): TGCAGCGTTGAAGATCAGGGACTGCACTACGAGCAGTACTTC. The V call is TRBV29-1, the J call TRBJ2-7; D is possibly TRBD2 (6 bases). V dropped 0 bases and J dropped 3 bases, with 12 bases sitting between them. The length of the CDR3 is 14 residues. Germline-derived CDR1 and CDR2 are SQVTM and ANQGSEA.

This clonotype came up a few times. The rearrangement links TRBV7-2 to TRBJ2-1; 9 bases match TRBD2. The V segment lost 5 bases and the J segment 0 bases; nucleotides outside the gene matches: 5. Germline loops: CDR1 SGHTA, CDR2 FQGNSA. This CDR3 is 16 amino acids long. CDR3 nucleotides: TGTGCCAGCAGCACCCGACTAGCGGTCTCCTACAATGAGCAGTTCTTC. Translated, it gives CASSTRLAVSYNEQFF.

This clonotype has at least ten counts. The V call is TRBV14, the J call TRBJ2-3; D is unresolved. CDR1 is SGHDN and CDR2 is FVKESK in the germline V gene. Trimming removed 5 bases at V and 4 bases at J, with 13 bases between. CDR3 length: 14 amino acids. The CDR3 nucleotides read TGTGCCAGCAGCACGACTTGGATGGCAGATACGCAGTATTTT. This translates into CASSTTWMADTQYF.